This T cell receptor (beta chain) was observed in a study of T cell repertoires in cytomegalovirus infection. The wider study: Indications of both CMV infection and matching HLA type were provided by public TCR beta signatures. Whole-study results and caveats: In two of eight donors, the top clonotype was HLA-C-restricted CMV-specific. Pooled public TCR beta family frequency picked out CMV carriers with the relevant HLA.

As to this clonotype: What it binds is unknown.

The V segment lost 1 base and the J segment 0 bases; nucleotides outside the gene matches: 6. Germline V gene lookup returns CDR1 DFQATT and CDR2 SNEGSKA (reference sequence). CDR3 length: 15 residues. Via MiXCR, TCRdb re-called the reads, giving one row per CDR3 protein. The sample has around 740,000 distinct CDR3 sequences; roughly 36% are singletons. The origin of this receptor is a human donor in good health (CMV status not recorded). Some clones in this sample may be carry-over from other donors' samples. The sequencing sample was made of PBMCs. The chain couples TRBV20-1 to TRBJ2-7; 7 bases line up with TRBD1. The chain's CDR3 is CSARAVTGSSYEQYF. The CDR3, as DNA: TGCAGTGCTAGAGCCGTGACAGGGAGCTCCTACGAGCAGTACTTC.